Sequencing of this T cell receptor beta chain was carried out in a study of T cell responses to AZD1222 COVID-19 vaccine. Turning to this clone: Its antigen remains unknown.

Germline-derived CDR1 and CDR2 are MNHEY and SVGAGI. Trimming took off 2 bases at V and 4 bases at J, with 9 bases between the two ends. CDR3 length: 15 amino acids. Profiled with immunoSEQ multiplex PCR; TCRdb holds only in-frame clones, not every one. This table has a few hundred thousand clones, just over 90% appearing once. Study results and limitations: CD4 TCRs linked to vaccination spanned spike, dominating at 160-218 and 743-854.

This clonotype was obtained from an adult in good health. This sequence joins TRBV6-5 and TRBJ1-6; D gene ambiguous. The sample consisted of peripheral blood, taken on day 0 of AZD1222 vaccination. The CDR3 DNA reads as TGTGCCAGCAGTTACAAAATAGGATATAATTCACCCCTCCACTTT. It yields the protein CASSYKIGYNSPLHF.